Listed here are 22 T cell receptor beta chains from one sample, sequenced in a study of graft-versus-host responses after intestinal transplantation. Which antigens these TCRs recognize remains unknown. Only in-frame clones appear in the TCRdb table, and some are missing; sequencing was by immunoSEQ multiplex PCR. Of about 39,000 clones listed, more than 85% are singletons. Specimen: unstimulated CD8+ T cells sorted from spleen or lymph node cells, collected before transplant. The receptors here all came from a human donor who was the organ donor for an intestinal transplant.

The chain carries TRBV7-7 and TRBJ2-7; D gene ambiguous. CDR3 size: 9 residues. CDR1 is SSHAT and CDR2 is FNYEAQ in the germline V gene (reference sequence). The DNA of the CDR3 is TGTGCTGGTTACTACGAGCAGTACTTC. It specifies CAGYYEQYF.

J is TRBJ1-1 and V is TRBV30; D unclear. V shed 5 bases and J shed 0 bases, with 13 bases lying between them. There are 14 residues in the CDR3. From germline, CDR1 is GTSNPN and CDR2 SVGIG (reference sequence). As DNA, the CDR3 is TGTGCCTGGGGTACTGCGGTTATGAACACTGAAGCTTTCTTT. The encoded protein is CAWGTAVMNTEAFF.

This chain links TRBV11-2 with TRBJ1-1; no definite D call. This CDR3 region has 13 residues. The germline gives CDR1 SGHAT, CDR2 FQNNGV. Trimming took 6 bases from V and 0 from J, leaving 8 bases between them. The CDR3 nucleotides are TGTGCCAGCAGTCAGTTTATGAACACTGAAGCTTTCTTT. This encodes CASSQFMNTEAFF.

This clone has only one observation. The chain carries TRBV4-1 and TRBJ2-1, with D unresolved. V was cut by 1 base and J by 5 bases, with 6 bases left in between. This CDR3 spans 13 amino acids. The germline V gene encodes CDR1 MGHRA and CDR2 YSYEKL. CDR3 in amino acids: CASSQVLDNEQFF. DNA of the CDR3: TGCGCCAGCAGCCAAGTTCTCGACAATGAGCAGTTCTTC.

Only one count was recorded for this clone. V usage is TRBV7-8 and J usage is TRBJ2-2; TRBD2 matches 9 bases. The V and J ends lost 8 bases and 4 bases, in that order; junction bases with no gene match: 8. Germline V CDR1 and CDR2: SGHVS, FQNEAQ. The CDR3 length is 15 residues. The CDR3, as DNA: TGTGCCAGCGAAATAGGCGGGAGGGGCACCGGGGAGCTGTTTTTT. This sequence encodes CASEIGGRGTGELFF.

V gene TRBV19 combines with J gene TRBJ2-7; D might be TRBD1 or TRBD2, each matching 5 bases. Trimming left V 4 bases short and J 2 bases short, with 12 bases between. The CDR3 covers 14 residues. From germline, CDR1 is LNHDA and CDR2 SQIVND (reference sequence). CDR3 residues: CASSNRDGTYEQYF. CDR3 DNA sequence: TGTGCCAGTAGTAACCGGGACGGGACCTACGAGCAGTACTTC.

The chain is built from TRBV27 and TRBJ2-3, with 10 bases identical to TRBD1. This CDR3 contains 14 residues. Germline values: CDR1 MNHEY, CDR2 SMNVEV (reference sequence). V was pared by 6 bases and J by 4 bases, with 4 bases of the junction left unmatched. Here the CDR3 DNA reads TGTGCCAGCAGATGGACAGGGGGAGCAGATACGCAGTATTTT. This gives the protein CASRWTGGADTQYF.

This clone was observed a handful of times. J is TRBJ2-7 and V is TRBV27, with D tentatively TRBD1 (6 bases). From germline, CDR1 is MNHEY and CDR2 SMNVEV (reference sequence). The CDR3 runs 13 residues. The V and J ends lost 4 bases and 3 bases respectively, with 10 bases between them. CDR3 in amino acids: CASSSGASYEQYF. CDR3 nucleotide sequence: TGTGCCAGCAGTTCAGGGGCAAGCTACGAGCAGTACTTC.

The genes are TRBV6-6 and TRBJ2-7; D might be TRBD2 (5 bases). Germline V gene sequence: CDR1 MNHNY, CDR2 SVGAGI (reference sequence). The CDR3 spans 14 residues. Trimming stripped 4 bases from V and 3 bases from J, with 13 bases between. The CDR3 protein is CASSSDGLVYEQYF. The CDR3 DNA follows: TGTGCCAGCAGTTCGGACGGACTGGTCTACGAGCAGTACTTC.

V gene TRBV4-3 combines with J gene TRBJ2-1, with D perhaps TRBD2 (5 bases). This CDR3 region has 14 residues. The germline V gene has CDR1 LGHNA and CDR2 YSLEER. V lost 1 base and J 10 bases, leaving 14 bases between the germline ends. CDR3 sequence reads: CASSQVVNSGEQFF. In nucleotides, the CDR3 is TGCGCCAGCAGCCAAGTCGTAAATTCGGGGGAGCAGTTCTTC.

The gene calls are TRBV7-8 and TRBJ2-7, with D possibly being TRBD1 or TRBD2 (5 bases each). Trimming took off 4 bases at V and 0 bases at J, with 28 bases between the two ends. The CDR3 runs 20 residues. The germline V gene has CDR1 SGHVS and CDR2 FQNEAQ. The CDR3 DNA is TGTGCCAGCAGCTCACCCACCCGGGGCCGGTCTAGGGGAGACTCCTACGAGCAGTACTTC. It yields the protein CASSSPTRGRSRGDSYEQYF.

The chain combines TRBV7-7 with TRBJ2-1; 8 bases are a match to TRBD2. The CDR3 length is 12 residues. CDR1 SSHAT and CDR2 FNYEAQ come from the germline V gene (reference sequence). J was trimmed by 4 bases and V by 11 bases; bases with no gene match: 4. This CDR3 is CAVGTRYNEQFF. The CDR3 DNA reads TGTGCCGTCGGGACTAGATACAATGAGCAGTTCTTC.

This chain joins TRBV7-8 and TRBJ2-7, with 7 bases aligning to TRBD2. V lost 5 bases, J lost 4 bases, and 17 bases stayed unmatched. The germline CDR1 and CDR2 sequences are SGHVS and FQNEAQ. This CDR3 has 17 residues. CDR3 in DNA: TGTGCCAGCAGCCCTCACCCCCCGGGCGGGAGAGGGTACGAGCAGTACTTC. Amino acids: CASSPHPPGGRGYEQYF. Full variable domain (outside the CDR3, taken from reference TRBV7-8 and TRBJ2-7): GAGVSQSPRYKVAKRGQDVALRCDPISGHVSLFWYQQALGQGPEFLTYFQNEAQLDKSGLPSDRFFAERPEGSVSTLKIQRTQQEDSAVYLCASSPHPPGGRGYEQYFGPGTRLTVT.

The DNA for the CDR3 is TGTGCCAGCAGTTTGACTAGCGGGAGCTACGAGCAGTACTTC. It is translated as CASSLTSGSYEQYF. The chain combines TRBV28 with TRBJ2-7; 12 nucleotides align to TRBD2. CDR1 MDHEN and CDR2 SYDVKM come from the germline V gene. The junction had 0 bases not matched to a gene; V was cut back by 3 bases and J by 3 bases. This CDR3 has 14 residues.

This clone was observed once. The rearrangement joins TRBV27 to TRBJ2-7; possibly TRBD2 for D (6 bases). The CDR3 spans 13 residues. The V gene lost 3 bases and the J gene lost 3 bases, with 9 bases spanning the gap. Germline V CDR1 and CDR2: MNHEY, SMNVEV (reference sequence). The CDR3 DNA is TGTGCCAGCAGTTTGGAGGGCAACTACGAGCAGTACTTC. Protein: CASSLEGNYEQYF.

The chain carries TRBV29-1 and TRBJ1-2; D is unresolved. Trimming pared 0 bases from V and 0 bases from J, leaving 5 bases between. The CDR3 is 13 amino acids. CDR1 SQVTM and CDR2 ANQGSEA come from the germline V gene. This chain's CDR3 is CSVEDGTNYGYTF. In DNA form, the CDR3 reads TGCAGCGTTGAAGATGGGACTAACTATGGCTACACCTTC.

CDR3 DNA sequence: TGTGCCAGCAGTTTACTGGGGCAGGCAAACTACGAGCAGTACTTC. This codes for CASSLLGQANYEQYF. The chain employs TRBV27 and TRBJ2-7, with D perhaps matching TRBD1 (5 bases). V was pared by 2 bases and J by 3 bases, with 14 bases between. This CDR3 is 15 amino acids long. Germline V gene lookup returns CDR1 MNHEY and CDR2 SMNVEV (reference sequence).

This CDR3 is CSVEGQGGTEAFF. The CDR3 DNA reads TGCAGCGTTGAGGGACAGGGGGGTACTGAAGCTTTCTTT. The chain couples TRBV29-1 to TRBJ1-1, with 11 bases matching TRBD1. The CDR3 has 13 amino acids. After removal of 3 bases from V and 5 bases from J, the junction contained 2 bases not matched to a gene. Germline V gene data show CDR1 as SQVTM and CDR2 as ANQGSEA. Full variable domain (outside the CDR3, taken from reference TRBV29-1 and TRBJ1-1): SAVISQKPSRDICQRGTSLTIQCQVDSQVTMMFWYRQQPGQSLTLIATANQGSEATYESGFVIDKFPISRPNLTFSTLTVSNMSPEDSSIYLCSVEGQGGTEAFFGQGTRLTVV.

This clone was observed once. V and J are TRBV6-1 and TRBJ2-1, with 10 bases matching TRBD2. The J segment lost 4 bases and the V segment lost 1 base, leaving 1 base of the junction unmatched. Germline assignment: CDR1 MNHNS and CDR2 SASEGT. The CDR3 runs to 15 residues. The CDR3, as DNA: TGTGCCAGCAGTGAAGGGACTAGCGGTTACAATGAGCAGTTCTTC. This translates into CASSEGTSGYNEQFF.

The sample holds one count of this clone. J is TRBJ2-7 and V is TRBV6-1; a possible D gene is TRBD2 (5 bases). The CDR3 is 15 amino acids. Germline V CDR1 and CDR2: MNHNS, SASEGT. V was shortened by 4 bases and J by 2 bases, with 15 bases between the two germline ends. As DNA, the CDR3 is TGTGCCAGCAGTGCCCCTACTAGTTGGCCCTACGAGCAGTACTTC. It is translated as CASSAPTSWPYEQYF.

This clone appeared a single time. The chain recombines TRBV4-1 with TRBJ2-1; 7 nucleotides line up with TRBD2. V was clipped by 5 bases and J by 3 bases; unmatched bases: 10. Germline loops: CDR1 MGHRA, CDR2 YSYEKL. This CDR3 spans 16 amino acids. This CDR3 is CASSGREATVYNEQFF. CDR3 DNA: TGCGCCAGCAGCGGCCGGGAGGCGACTGTCTACAATGAGCAGTTCTTC.

A word on this clone: Additional DNA sequences in this sample encode the identical CDR3. The rearrangement joins TRBV5-1 to TRBJ2-7, with 7 positions matching TRBD1. With 2 bases clipped from V and 6 bases from J, the junction kept 2 bases outside the gene matches. This CDR3 has 12 residues. Germline CDR1 is SGHRS and CDR2 is YFSETQ. The CDR3: CASSLGGGEQYF. DNA for the CDR3: TGCGCCAGCAGCTTAGGGGGCGGCGAGCAGTACTTC. Based on the CDR3 plus reference TRBV5-1 and TRBJ2-7, the full variable domain is KAGVTQTPRYLIKTRGQQVTLSCSPISGHRSVSWYQQTPGQGLQFLFEYFSETQRNKGNFPGRFSGRQFSNSRSEMNVSTLELGDSALYLCASSLGGGEQYFGPGTRLTVT.